A single sample is the source of the 18 T cell receptor beta chains below, sequenced in a study of PD-1 blockade in classical Hodgkin lymphoma. Measured with immunoSEQ multiplex PCR; TCRdb has only the in-frame clones, and not every one. Among approximately 100,000 clones, around 89% were seen once, and the ten largest hold 6.5% to 7.5%. There was relapse after autologous stem cell transplantation in every patient, and there was variation in brentuximab vedotin exposure. This specimen consisted of peripheral blood mononuclear cells (PBMCs), obtained before the second cycle of nivolumab. These receptors were obtained from a human donor with classical Hodgkin lymphoma.

The rearrangement uses TRBV10-3 and TRBJ2-7; 7 bases are shared with TRBD2. Germline CDR1 and CDR2: ENHRY and SYGVKD. The CDR3 has 14 residues. V lost 10 bases to trimming and J lost 0 bases; unmatched junction nucleotides: 9. The CDR3 nucleotides read TGTGCCAGTGGCGTCAGCGGGGTCTCCTACGAGCAGTACTTC. It yields the protein CASGVSGVSYEQYF.

J is TRBJ2-1 and V is TRBV6-5, with D maybe TRBD2 (6 bases). This CDR3 spans 16 amino acids. Trimming took off 2 bases at V and 0 bases at J, with 11 bases between the two ends. Germline values: CDR1 MNHEY, CDR2 SVGAGI. CDR3 loop: CASSYVGGSSYNEQFF. Here the CDR3 DNA reads TGTGCCAGCAGTTACGTTGGAGGGAGCTCCTACAATGAGCAGTTCTTC.

This chain connects TRBV5-1 to TRBJ1-4; 9 bases align to TRBD1. Germline lookup yields CDR1 SGHRS and CDR2 YFSETQ. With 2 bases clipped from V and 1 base from J, the junction kept 3 bases outside the gene matches. CDR3 length equals 16 residues. The CDR3 nucleotides read TGCGCCAGCAGCTTACAGGGGGCGTTAACTAATGAAAAACTGTTTTTT. It translates to CASSLQGALTNEKLFF.

Comment on this clone: The sample holds other DNA sequences that translate to the same CDR3. The chain employs TRBV30 and TRBJ1-5, with D unclear. The germline V gene has CDR1 GTSNPN and CDR2 SVGIG (reference sequence). This CDR3 is built from 11 residues. The V gene lost 0 bases and the J gene lost 6 bases, with 3 bases spanning the gap. The CDR3 DNA reads TGTGCCTGGAGTGTGGGTCAGCCCCAGCATTTT. Translated, it gives CAWSVGQPQHF.

CDR3 DNA: TGTGCCACCAGCAGGTCGCGCAGGGATACGCAGTATTTT. Protein: CATSRSRRDTQYF. This sequence joins TRBV15 and TRBJ2-3; D gene ambiguous. V was trimmed by 3 bases and J by 6 bases, leaving 10 bases between them. Germline values: CDR1 LNHNV, CDR2 YYDKDF (reference sequence). The CDR3 extends over 13 amino acids.

This chain's CDR3 is CASSSFLQGGRTGELFF. CDR3 bases: TGTGCCAGCAGCTCCTTCTTACAGGGAGGGCGCACCGGGGAGCTGTTTTTT. The chain recombines TRBV5-8 with TRBJ2-2, with D possibly being TRBD2 (7 bases). V shed 3 bases and J shed 4 bases, with 19 bases lying between them. CDR3 length equals 17 residues. Germline V gene sequence: CDR1 SGHTS, CDR2 YDEGEE. The variable domain in full, completed from reference TRBV5-8 and TRBJ2-2, reads EAGVTQSPTHLIKTRGQQATLRCSPISGHTSVYWYQQALGLGLQFLLWYDEGEERNRGNFPPRFSGRQFPNYSSELNVNALELEDSALYLCASSSFLQGGRTGELFFGEGSRLTVL.

In nucleotides, the CDR3 is TGTGCCAGCAGCTCGTTTCGCTTTTACGAGCAGTACTTC. Encoded protein: CASSSFRFYEQYF. J is TRBJ2-7 and V is TRBV5-5; no reliable D call. This CDR3 comprises 13 residues. Germline lookup yields CDR1 SGHKS and CDR2 YYEKEE (reference sequence). V shed 3 bases and J shed 4 bases, with 11 bases lying between them.

The table lists this clone with a count of one. The rearrangement joins TRBV7-6 to TRBJ2-5; tentatively, D is TRBD2 (6 bases). CDR3 size: 15 residues. The germline CDR1 and CDR2 sequences are SGHVS and FNYEAQ. Trimming shortened V by 5 bases and J by 5 bases, and 18 bases separated the two germline ends. As DNA, the CDR3 is TGTGCCAGCAGCATCCCGCAGGGCGGGGCGGAGACCCAGTACTTC. Translated, it gives CASSIPQGGAETQYF.

The rearrangement joins TRBV4-3 to TRBJ1-1, with 9 nucleotides matching TRBD1. The CDR3 spans 16 residues. Germline V gives CDR1 LGHNA, CDR2 YSLEER. V shed 4 bases, J shed 0 bases, and the junction held 6 bases outside the gene matches. CDR3 sequence reads: CASSPRDRAMNTEAFF. The DNA of the CDR3 is TGCGCCAGCAGCCCACGGGACAGGGCGATGAACACTGAAGCTTTCTTT.

CDR3 in amino acids: CASSIGTTSQETQYF. The CDR3 bases are TGTGCCAGTAGTATAGGGACTACGAGTCAAGAGACCCAGTACTTC. The chain couples TRBV19 to TRBJ2-5; TRBD2 is a possible D gene (6 bases). The V end lost 1 base, the J end lost 2 bases, and 11 bases lay between the germline ends. The CDR3 is made up of 15 amino acids. Germline values: CDR1 LNHDA, CDR2 SQIVND (reference sequence).

The chain links TRBV5-1 to TRBJ1-3; D unclear. CDR3 length: 16 residues. Germline V gene lookup returns CDR1 SGHRS and CDR2 YFSETQ. Trimming pared 0 bases from V and 2 bases from J, leaving 12 bases between. The CDR3 loop is CASSLAGVGAGNTIYF. CDR3 in DNA: TGCGCCAGCAGCTTGGCCGGGGTGGGCGCTGGAAACACCATATATTTT.

J is TRBJ2-6 and V is TRBV6-1; either TRBD1 or TRBD2 may fit D (5 bases each). The CDR3 is made up of 15 amino acids. CDR1 is MNHNS, CDR2 SASEGT, per germline. V was clipped by 3 bases and J by 2 bases, with 8 bases between them. The CDR3: CASSDLGAGANVLTF. For the CDR3, the DNA is TGTGCCAGCAGTGACTTGGGGGCTGGGGCCAACGTCCTGACTTTC.

In its sample, this clone was seen once. CDR3 sequence: CASSLRSFVELSNTEAFF. In DNA, the CDR3 is TGTGCCAGCAGCTTGCGGTCATTCGTTGAGTTATCGAACACTGAAGCTTTCTTT. The genes are TRBV5-6 and TRBJ1-1; the D is unclear. The ends were cut back, 1 base at V and 1 base at J, with 20 bases in the middle. Germline V gene sequence: CDR1 SGHDT, CDR2 YYEEEE. The CDR3 totals 18 residues.

The gene calls are TRBV7-9 and TRBJ1-1; unclear D gene. The CDR3 is 16 amino acids. The ends were cut back, 3 bases at V and 3 bases at J, with 17 bases in the middle. The germline V gene has CDR1 SEHNR and CDR2 FQNEAQ (reference sequence). Written as DNA, the CDR3 is TGTGCCAGCAGCTTTCTTAGTGGAGGCCTAGACACTGAAGCTTTCTTT. Translated: CASSFLSGGLDTEAFF. The full variable domain, completed using reference TRBV7-9 and TRBJ1-1, is DTGVSQNPRHKITKRGQNVTFRCDPISEHNRLYWYRQTLGQGPEFLTYFQNEAQLEKSRLLSDRFSAERPKGSFSTLEIQRTEQGDSAMYLCASSFLSGGLDTEAFFGQGTRLTVV.

The CDR3 DNA follows: TGTGCCAGTAGTAGCTCAGGGGCCCAGTCTAATGGCTACACCTTC. Amino acids: CASSSSGAQSNGYTF. The rearrangement links TRBV19 to TRBJ1-2, with a tentative D call TRBD1 (6 bases). Between the trimmed V and J ends, which lost 4 bases and 6 bases, there was a span of 18 bases. Germline CDR1 reads LNHDA; CDR2 reads SQIVND (reference sequence). This CDR3 is built from 15 residues.

The rearrangement links TRBV7-6 to TRBJ2-3; no definite D call. The germline V and J ends were trimmed by 5 bases and 4 bases, with 4 bases remaining between them. The CDR3 runs 11 residues. From germline, CDR1 is SGHVS and CDR2 FNYEAQ. CDR3 DNA sequence: TGTGCCAGCAGCAACGCAGATACGCAGTATTTT. This gives the protein CASSNADTQYF.

This chain uses TRBV9 with TRBJ1-3, with D perhaps TRBD1 (6 bases). The V and J ends lost 2 bases and 4 bases respectively, with 7 bases between them. The germline CDR1 and CDR2 sequences are SGDLS and YYNGEE. The CDR3 extends over 13 amino acids. Here the CDR3 DNA reads TGTGCCAGCAGCGTGGGGGGCGGAAACACCATATATTTT. Residues: CASSVGGGNTIYF.

The chain uses TRBV14 and TRBJ2-3; 8 nucleotides line up with TRBD2. Trimming at V came to 5 bases and at J to 2 bases, leaving 12 bases not matched to a gene. Germline V gene data show CDR1 as SGHDN and CDR2 as FVKESK. The CDR3 contains 17 residues. The CDR3 protein is CASSKTALGGATDTQYF. CDR3 bases: TGTGCCAGCAGCAAAACAGCTCTCGGGGGGGCCACAGATACGCAGTATTTT. Full variable domain (outside the CDR3, taken from reference TRBV14 and TRBJ2-3): EAGVTQFPSHSVIEKGQTVTLRCDPISGHDNLYWYRRVMGKEIKFLLHFVKESKQDESGMPNNRFLAERTGGTYSTLKVQPAELEDSGVYFCASSKTALGGATDTQYFGPGTRLTVL.